These 30 T cell receptor beta chains originate from one sample sequenced in a study of tumor-infiltrating lymphocytes in primary liver carcinoma. From 20-30 mg of unsorted bulk tissue, DNA and RNA were co-extracted together. The input was roughly 0.5 ug total RNA; TCR beta cDNA was made from it with a constant-region primer. Amplification in three nested multiplex PCR rounds with slightly modified ARM-PCR gave rise to TCR beta libraries. For 10 cycles apiece, the opening two PCR rounds ran with TRBV1-TRBV30 forward primers and a C-beta reverse primer. A single record per CDR3 protein comes from TCRdb applying MiXCR to the multiplex PCR reads. The data show roughly 100,000 distinct CDR3 sequences, roughly 80% seen once. Sequencing used liver tumor tissue from sampling region 3. Subset meaning: tumor region T3, left-lateral pole. The receptors here all came from a man aged 40-55 years with primary liver carcinoma and hepatitis B virus infection.

Note on this clonotype: The junction and the germline gene differ at one end; a read error may be behind it. This chain joins TRBV12-3 or TRBV12-4 and TRBJ1-1; D is ambiguous. CDR3 length: 14 amino acids. CDR3 in amino acids: CASSSGIDNIEAFF. CDR3 DNA sequence: TGTGCCAGCAGTTCCGGGATAGATAACATTGAAGCTTTCTTT.

As regards this clonotype: The junction departs from the called germline gene at one end, perhaps through a read error. The gene calls are TRBV6-1 and TRBJ2-1; 10 positions agree with TRBD2. This CDR3 comprises 15 residues. Per the germline V gene, CDR1 is MNHNS and CDR2 is SASEGT. CDR3 sequence (DNA): TGTGCCAGCACTGAAGGACTAGCGGCATACAATGTGCGGTTCTTC. It encodes CASTEGLAAYNVRFF.

This clonotype has just a few counts. This may come from a read error, since a much larger clone is one base off. The V gene is TRBV30, the J gene TRBJ1-2, with TRBD1 identical over 8 bases. The CDR3 runs to 15 residues. Germline CDR1 reads GTSNPN; CDR2 reads SVGIG (reference sequence). The CDR3 nucleotides read TGTGTCTGGAGTCTGACAGGGGTAGCTAACTATGGCTACACCTTC. Protein product: CVWSLTGVANYGYTF.

A remark on this clonotype: No conserved phenylalanine or tryptophan ends this CDR3, so it is likely a read error. V is TRBV5-6 and J is TRBJ2-7, with no clear D. This CDR3 is 11 amino acids long. Germline-derived CDR1 and CDR2 are SGHDT and YYEEEE. CDR3 protein: CANSYEDEQYL. The CDR3 nucleotides read TGTGCCAACAGCTACGAGGACGAGCAGTACCTC.

As regards this clonotype: Relative to the germline gene, one junction end is altered; a read error may explain this. The chain uses TRBV14 and TRBJ2-1; 8 bases agree with TRBD2. Germline CDR1 and CDR2: SGHDN and FVKESK. This CDR3 region has 16 residues. In DNA, the CDR3 is TGTGCCAGCAGTGCCGTAGCGGGATGGTTAAACAATGGGAAGTTCTTT. Amino acids: CASSAVAGWLNNGKFF.

On this clonotype: A much more abundant neighbour one base away suggests this may be a read error. The rearrangement joins TRBV25-1 to TRBJ1-6; possibly TRBD1 for D (6 bases). The V gene's germline CDR1 is MGHDK and CDR2 SYGVNS. V lost 7 bases, J lost 6 bases, and 10 bases lay in between. This CDR3 is built from 13 residues. The CDR3 nucleotides read TGTGCCAGCAATGGACAGCCTAATTCACCCCTCCACTTT. Its protein product is CASNGQPNSPLHF.

This clonotype was seen just once. The CDR3 spells CANSSPGQGTYNEQFF. The CDR3 DNA follows: TGTGCGAACAGCTCCCCGGGACAGGGTACCTACAATGAGCAGTTCTTC. The V and J genes are TRBV6-2 or TRBV6-3 and TRBJ2-1, with 9 bases matching TRBD1. Germline lookup yields CDR1 MNHEY and CDR2 SVGEGT. The CDR3 runs to 16 residues.

This clonotype showed up just once. The chain employs TRBV4-3 and TRBJ1-2; a possible D gene is TRBD1 (5 bases). V shed 5 bases and J shed 10 bases, with 20 bases lying between them. The germline gives CDR1 LGHNA, CDR2 YSLEER. The CDR3 length is 14 residues. CDR3 DNA: TGCGCCAGCAGCTTCCATGGGGCAGGCTATACCTACACCTTC. Translation: CASSFHGAGYTYTF.

This sequence joins TRBV29-1 and TRBJ1-1; D may be TRBD1 (5 bases). The CDR3 runs 13 residues. Germline V gene sequence: CDR1 SQVTM, CDR2 ANQGSEA. Trimming left V 7 bases short and J 0 bases short, with 12 bases between. For the CDR3, the DNA is TGCAGCGATATGGGACGGGTGAACACTGAAGCTTTCTTT. The encoded protein is CSDMGRVNTEAFF.

As to this clonotype: No DNA is shown, since the ends of the CDR3 on it are uncertain; the CDR3 is the one TCRdb lists. The chain links TRBV6-5 to TRBJ2-1. Germline CDR1 MNHEY, CDR2 SVGAGI. The CDR3 has 16 residues if both end residues are counted. The CDR3 loop is CASSYSCAEVRNEQFF.

The V call is TRBV6-5, the J call TRBJ1-2, with D hard to call. Germline-derived CDR1 and CDR2 are MNHEY and SVGAGI. The CDR3 length is 14 residues. The CDR3 nucleotides are TGTGTCAGTAGTTACTCCACGCAACTAGATGGCTACACCTTC. Its translation is CVSSYSTQLDGYTF.

Comments on this clonotype: Mismatch with germline at one junction end may stem from a read error. The rearrangement uses TRBV29-1 and TRBJ1-2, with unresolved D. The CDR3 totals 13 residues. Looked up from germline, CDR1 is SQVTM and CDR2 is ANQGSEA. The CDR3 coding sequence is TGCAGCGTGTATCTTGCTCGCGACTATGGCTACGCGTTC. Translating it yields CSVYLARDYGYAF.

J is TRBJ2-7 and V is TRBV29-1; D possibly matches TRBD1 or TRBD2 (5 bases each). The CDR3 is 16 amino acids. CDR1 is SQVTM and CDR2 is ANQGSEA in the germline V gene. CDR3 sequence reads: CSAMKSGTGTPYEQYV. As DNA, the CDR3 is TGCAGCGCCATGAAATCTGGGACCGGCACTCCCTATGAGCAGTACGTC.

Note on this clonotype: The junction and the germline gene differ at one end; a read error may be behind it. The chain links TRBV5-1 to TRBJ1-1, with 7 bases matching TRBD1. The CDR3 is made up of 14 amino acids. Looked up from germline, CDR1 is SGHRS and CDR2 is YFSETQ. The CDR3 sequence: CVSIQGGAYTEAFF. The CDR3, as DNA: TGCGTCAGCATCCAAGGGGGCGCATATACTGAAGCTTTCTTT.

The chain employs TRBV7-3 and TRBJ2-1, with 7 positions matching TRBD2. Germline values: CDR1 SGHTA, CDR2 FQGTGA. The junction had 10 bases not matched to a gene; V was cut back by 0 bases and J by 2 bases. The length of the CDR3 is 18 residues. The CDR3 here is CASSLTRLAAGTYNEQFF. Written as DNA, the CDR3 is TGTGCCAGCAGCTTAACAAGGCTAGCGGCAGGGACCTACAATGAGCAGTTCTTC.

Worth noting for this clonotype: At one of its ends the junction is not consistent with the germline gene, which may arise from a read error. The chain joins TRBV29-1 to TRBJ2-7; D tentatively fits TRBD1 or TRBD2 (5 bases each). This CDR3 spans 14 amino acids. The V gene's germline CDR1 is SQVTM and CDR2 ANQGSEA. This CDR3 reads CTVVRGAPTYEQYF. The CDR3 nucleotides are TGCACCGTTGTGAGAGGGGCCCCTACTTACGAGCAGTACTTC.

Note on this clonotype: One end of the junction varies from germline; a read error may be responsible. The chain is built from TRBV5-1 and TRBJ2-5; TRBD1 aligns across 7 bases. The CDR3 loop spans 15 amino acids. In germline, CDR1 is SGHRS, CDR2 YFSETQ. CDR3 bases: TGCGCCAGCAGCTTGCGGATAGGGGGCGTAGAGATCCAGTACTTC. Its translation is CASSLRIGGVEIQYF.

About this clonotype itself: Germline is not matched at one junction end, which may reflect a read error. The chain couples TRBV11-1 to TRBJ2-3, with a weak D call TRBD2 (5 bases). The CDR3 loop spans 15 amino acids. Looked up from germline, CDR1 is SGHAT and CDR2 is FQDESV (reference sequence). The CDR3 loop reads CVSSPPRESTDTQYF. In DNA form, the CDR3 reads TGTGTCAGCAGTCCGCCGAGGGAGAGCACAGATACGCAGTATTTT. The full variable domain, with the rest looked up from reference TRBV11-1 and TRBJ2-3, is EAEVAQSPRYKITEKSQAVAFWCDPISGHATLYWYRQILGQGPELLVQFQDESVVDDSQLPKDRFSAERLKGVDSTLKIQPAELGDSAMYLCVSSPPRESTDTQYFGPGTRLTVL.

This clonotype has just a few counts. A junction boundary mismatches the germline segment, possibly from a read error. The chain employs TRBV6-6 and TRBJ1-1; 8 bases map to TRBD1. The V gene's germline CDR1 is MNHNY and CDR2 SVGAGI (reference sequence). The CDR3 is 13 residues long. CDR3 in DNA: TGTGCCAGTAACACAGGGGGGACTACTGAAGCTTTCTTC. It translates to CASNTGGTTEAFF.

The J gene is TRBJ1-1, the V gene TRBV29-1; D uncertain. CDR1 is SQVTM and CDR2 is ANQGSEA in the germline V gene. CDR3 length equals 15 residues. V was trimmed by 4 bases and J by 11 bases, leaving 26 bases between them. The CDR3 DNA reads as TGCAGCGTTGGTGGAGGATGGAGTACGAACATTGATGCTTTCTTT. Protein: CSVGGGWSTNIDAFF.

The genes are TRBV28 and TRBJ2-5; no clear D. The CDR3 length is 15 residues. Deletions cut 4 bases from V and 4 bases from J, with 16 bases between. CDR1 is MDHEN, CDR2 SYDVKM, per germline. CDR3 amino acids: CASSSSTKVVETQYF. DNA for the CDR3: TGTGCCAGCAGTTCAAGCACAAAAGTAGTAGAGACCCAGTACTTC. Full variable domain (rest looked up from reference TRBV28 and TRBJ2-5): DVKVTQSSRYLVKRTGEKVFLECVQDMDHENMFWYRQDPGLGLRLIYFSYDVKMKEKGDIPEGYSVSREKKERFSLILESASTNQTSMYLCASSSSTKVVETQYFGPGTRLLVL.

As regards this clonotype: The junction shows a germline mismatch at one end, possibly a read error. The rearrangement links TRBV29-1 to TRBJ2-3; 7 nucleotides line up with TRBD2. Germline CDR1 reads SQVTM; CDR2 reads ANQGSEA. The CDR3 is made up of 15 amino acids. CDR3 region: CSVESASGERYTQYF. The CDR3 DNA reads as TGCAGTGTTGAGTCGGCTAGCGGAGAGAGGTATACGCAGTATTTT.

A remark on this clonotype: The junction does not match germline at one end; this may be a read error. J is TRBJ1-1 and V is TRBV5-6; unclear D gene. This CDR3 spans 14 amino acids. Germline V gene data show CDR1 as SGHDT and CDR2 as YYEEEE. CDR3 loop: CVSSPVVPNTEAFF. Written as DNA, the CDR3 is TGTGTCAGCAGCCCCGTGGTACCAAACACTGAAGCTTTCTTT.

As to this clonotype: One end of the junction fails to match germline, which may point to a read error. The chain is built from TRBV5-6 and TRBJ2-1; the D is unclear. CDR1 and CDR2 from the germline V gene are SGHDT and YYEEEE. The CDR3 loop spans 17 amino acids. CDR3 loop: CASSLGRSHSEYSEQFF. CDR3 in DNA: TGTGCCAGCAGCTTGGGACGGAGCCACTCTGAGTACAGTGAGCAGTTCTTC. The variable domain in full, completed from reference TRBV5-6 and TRBJ2-1, reads DAGVTQSPTHLIKTRGQQVTLRCSPKSGHDTVSWYQQALGQGPQFIFQYYEEEERQRGNFPDRFSGHQFPNYSSELNVNALLLGDSALYLCASSLGRSHSEYSEQFFGPGTRLTVL.

With regard to this clonotype: A much larger clone is a single base away; this may be a read error. The V and J genes are TRBV2 and TRBJ1-1, with a tentative D call TRBD1 (6 bases). Germline-derived CDR1 and CDR2 are SNHLY and FYNNEI. There are 13 residues in the CDR3. CDR3 coding DNA: TGTGGCAGCAGGGGAGACGGGAACACTGAAGCTTTCTTT. The encoded protein is CGSRGDGNTEAFF.

This chain links TRBV19 with TRBJ2-7; possible D gene TRBD2, 6 bases. The CDR3 runs 12 residues. CDR1 is LNHDA, CDR2 SQIVND, per germline (reference sequence). Trimming cost V 10 bases and J 3 bases, with 13 bases left between them. The CDR3 loop is CATRDCVYEQYF. CDR3 nucleotide sequence: TGTGCCACCCGGGACTGCGTCTACGAGCAGTACTTC. The full variable domain, completed using reference TRBV19 and TRBJ2-7, is DGGITQSPKYLFRKEGQNVTLSCEQNLNHDAMYWYRQDPGQGLRLIYYSQIVNDFQKGDIAEGYSVSREKKESFPLTVTSAQKNPTAFYLCATRDCVYEQYFGPGTRLTVT.

Remarks on this clonotype: This is likely a read error, given that the CDR3 carries no conserved phenylalanine or tryptophan at its end. This chain uses TRBV5-1 with TRBJ2-3; D might be TRBD2 (6 bases). CDR1 is SGHRS and CDR2 is YFSETQ in the germline V gene. The CDR3 has 14 amino acids. Deletions cut 7 bases from V and 3 bases from J, with 15 bases between. Here the CDR3 DNA reads TGCGCCAGCGAGGAGCAGGGAGGTACAGATACGCAGTATTGT. This codes for CASEEQGGTDTQYC.

With respect to this clonotype: Sequence at one end of the junction differs from germline and may be a read error. The chain is built from TRBV10-3 and TRBJ1-2, with D possibly matching TRBD1 (6 bases). The V gene's germline CDR1 is ENHRY and CDR2 SYGVKD. CDR3 length: 15 amino acids. Here the CDR3 reads CAISGWTANNYGYTF. The CDR3 bases are TGTGCCATAAGTGGGTGGACAGCCAATAACTATGGCTACACCTTC.

This clonotype was detected once. At one of its ends the junction is not consistent with the germline gene, which may arise from a read error. This chain uses TRBV4-1 with TRBJ2-5, with 7 bases matching TRBD2. Germline CDR1 and CDR2: MGHRA and YSYEKL. The CDR3 spans 15 residues. The CDR3 nucleotides read TGTACCAGCAGCCAAGATATGGGGACTAAGGAAACCCAGTACTTC. Amino acid sequence: CTSSQDMGTKETQYF.

Points on this clonotype: This could be a read error, since a much larger clone is one nucleotide away. This chain links TRBV6-1 with TRBJ2-2; D unclear. V lost 6 bases to trimming and J lost 5 bases, with 13 bases between them. Germline loops: CDR1 MNHNS, CDR2 SASEGT. The CDR3 is 14 amino acids. CDR3 sequence: CASRAWAPTGELFF. The CDR3 bases are TGTGCCAGCAGGGCTTGGGCACCTACCGGGGAGCTGTTTTTT.